A selection of T cell receptor beta chains follows, all from one sample in a study of T cells in tuberculosis. Data came from immunoSEQ multiplex PCR; TCRdb stores just in-frame clones and leaves some out. The profile shows 25,000 to 30,000 clones, 90% of them singletons. The sequencing input was PBMCs. The source of these receptors is a donor under 30 with latent tuberculosis or without tuberculosis infection. The CDR3 runs from the conserved cysteine through the conserved F or W. The D gene is left open where the match is weak. Clone size is stated in some rows and not others, as once, few, many or a class when expanded.

cdr3_aa cdr3_nt v_call clone_size d_call j_call
CSVVSGGRYNEQFF TGCAGCGTTGTTTCAGGGGGCCGCTACAATGAGCAGTTCTTC TRBV29-1 NA TRBD1 TRBJ2-1
CASYKTLNEQFF TGTGCCAGCTATAAAACTCTCAATGAGCAGTTCTTC TRBV6-4 NA NA TRBJ2-1
CASSSDRGTSSPLHF TGCGCCAGCAGCTCGGACAGGGGAACAAGTTCACCCCTCCACTTT TRBV5-1 NA TRBD1 TRBJ1-6
CASSLSGGETGELFF TGTGCCAGCAGCCTTAGCGGGGGGGAAACCGGGGAGCTGTTTTTT TRBV5-6 once TRBD2 TRBJ2-2
CASSPQSGLAGGTADTQYF TGTGCCAGCAGCCCCCAATCCGGGCTAGCGGGGGGGACCGCAGATACGCAGTATTTT TRBV2 NA TRBD2 TRBJ2-3
CASTRGGLTDTQYF TGTGCCAGCACTCGGGGGGGCTTAACAGATACGCAGTATTTT TRBV2 NA TRBD2 TRBJ2-3
CASSNRAEAFF TGTGCCAGCTCAAACAGGGCTGAAGCTTTCTTT TRBV28 medium-sized NA TRBJ1-1
CASSRLGATDTQYF TGTGCCAGCTCACGCCTCGGAGCCACAGATACGCAGTATTTT TRBV18 NA NA TRBJ2-3
CASSRQTGQGKDTIYF TGTGCCAGCTCTCGACAAACGGGACAGGGCAAGGACACCATATATTTT TRBV18 NA TRBD1 TRBJ1-3
CASRPGLAGLDTQYF TGTGCCAGCAGACCGGGACTAGCGGGGTTAGATACGCAGTATTTT TRBV2 NA TRBD2 TRBJ2-3
CASSDDSYTDTQYF TGTGCCAGCAGTGATGACAGCTACACAGATACGCAGTATTTT TRBV2 few NA TRBJ2-3
CSVVPSTDTQYF TGCAGCGTTGTCCCCTCCACAGATACGCAGTATTTT TRBV29-1 NA NA TRBJ2-3
CASSVRQGAYQPQHF TGTGCCAGCAGCGTCCGACAGGGGGCCTATCAGCCCCAGCATTTT TRBV28 NA TRBD1 TRBJ1-5
CASSLERTGLRGDGYTF TGTGCCAGCAGCTTAGAAAGAACCGGACTCCGAGGCGATGGCTACACCTTC TRBV7-9 NA NA TRBJ1-2
CASSFPGGTNTGELFF TGTGCCAGCAGCTTTCCCGGGGGGACAAACACCGGGGAGCTGTTTTTT TRBV5-4 NA NA TRBJ2-2
CASSFVSDTQYF TGTGCCAGCAGCTTCGTCTCGGATACGCAGTATTTT TRBV5-6 NA NA TRBJ2-3
CASSPHRGVTEAFF TGTGCCAGCAGCCCCCATCGGGGTGTCACTGAAGCTTTCTTT TRBV5-5 few NA TRBJ1-1
CAISESLYTEAFF TGTGCCATCAGTGAGTCCTTATACACTGAAGCTTTCTTT TRBV10-3 NA NA TRBJ1-1
CASSGQRGSAGELFF TGCGCCAGCAGCGGTCAGCGGGGATCGGCCGGGGAGCTGTTTTTT TRBV5-1 NA TRBD2 TRBJ2-2
CASSFRQGVSGANVLTF TGCGCCAGCAGCTTCCGACAGGGAGTCTCTGGGGCCAACGTCCTGACTTTC TRBV5-1 NA TRBD1 TRBJ2-6
CASSQVSGSTQYF TGTGCCAGCAGCCAAGTTTCAGGGTCGACGCAGTATTTT TRBV14 NA NA TRBJ2-3
CASNLQGGNTEAFF TGTGCCAGCAACCTGCAGGGGGGGAACACTGAAGCTTTCTTT TRBV2 NA TRBD1 TRBJ1-1
CASSSQGTPVSPLHF TGCGCCAGCAGCTCACAGGGGACTCCGGTTTCACCCCTCCACTTT TRBV4-1 NA TRBD1 TRBJ1-6
CASSFLAASGSNEQFF TGTGCCAGCAGTTTCCTGGCGGCTAGCGGGAGCAATGAGCAGTTCTTC TRBV27 NA TRBD2 TRBJ2-1
CASTPLHRDTEAFF TGTGCCAGCACCCCACTGCACAGGGACACTGAAGCTTTCTTT TRBV11-2 NA NA TRBJ1-1
CASSRRQGISGNTIYF TGTGCCAGCAGTCGCCGACAGGGCATTAGTGGAAACACCATATATTTT TRBV27 NA TRBD1 TRBJ1-3
CASSYDRGSNYGYTF TGTGCCAGCAGCTACGACAGGGGATCGAACTATGGCTACACCTTC TRBV7-9 NA TRBD1 TRBJ1-2
CASRSPGPDRVINQPQHF TGTGCCAGCAGATCTCCGGGGCCCGACAGGGTCATCAACCAGCCCCAGCATTTT TRBV21-1 NA NA TRBJ1-5
CASIPGGGTEQFF TGTGCCAGCATCCCCGGGGGGGGGACCGAGCAGTTCTTC TRBV28 NA TRBD2 TRBJ2-1
CASKQGSTNYGYTF TGTGCCAGCAAACAGGGATCGACTAACTATGGCTACACCTTC TRBV27 NA NA TRBJ1-2
CASSPAGGYGYTF TGTGCCAGCAGCCCCGCCGGCGGGTATGGCTACACCTTC TRBV7-9 NA NA TRBJ1-2
CASSFEGAYSEKLFF TGTGCCAGCAGTTTTGAGGGGGCTTATAGTGAAAAACTGTTTTTT TRBV28 NA TRBD1 TRBJ1-4
CASSELRQVQSPLHF TGTGCCAGCAGTGAACTCAGGCAGGTACAGTCACCCCTCCACTTT TRBV2 NA NA TRBJ1-6
CASSPRDYSTEAFF TGCGCCAGCAGCCCCCGGGACTACAGCACTGAAGCTTTCTTT TRBV5-1 NA NA TRBJ1-1
CASSLPRDTGELFF TGCGCCAGCAGCTTGCCCCGGGACACCGGGGAGCTGTTTTTT TRBV5-1 NA NA TRBJ2-2
CASSFTGGGTEAFF TGCGCCAGCAGCTTTACAGGGGGAGGCACTGAAGCTTTCTTT TRBV5-1 NA TRBD1 TRBJ1-1
CASSVVAGGTRNEQFF TGTGCCAGCAGCGTAGTAGCGGGGGGCACACGTAATGAGCAGTTCTTC TRBV9 NA TRBD2 TRBJ2-1